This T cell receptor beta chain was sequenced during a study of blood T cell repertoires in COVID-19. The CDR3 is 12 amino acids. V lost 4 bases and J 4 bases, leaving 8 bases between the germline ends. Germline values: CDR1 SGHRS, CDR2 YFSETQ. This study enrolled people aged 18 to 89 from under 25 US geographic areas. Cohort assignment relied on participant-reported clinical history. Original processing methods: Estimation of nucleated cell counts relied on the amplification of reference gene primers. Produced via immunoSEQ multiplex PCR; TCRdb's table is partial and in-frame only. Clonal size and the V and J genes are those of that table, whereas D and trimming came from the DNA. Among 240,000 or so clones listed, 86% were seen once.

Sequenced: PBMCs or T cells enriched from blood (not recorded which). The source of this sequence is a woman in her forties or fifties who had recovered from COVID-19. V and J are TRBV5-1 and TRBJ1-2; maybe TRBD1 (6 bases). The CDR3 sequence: CASSVDSYGYTF. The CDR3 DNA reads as TGCGCCAGCAGCGTGGACAGCTATGGCTACACCTTC.